This paragraph reports one T cell receptor (beta chain). The data stem from a study of cytomegalovirus exposure and HLA in healthy donors. This table comes from immunoSEQ multiplex PCR, and its TCRdb copy is limited to in-frame clones, with some not included. The table records 150,000 to 200,000 clones, 85% to 90% of them present only once. This CDR3 has 16 amino acids. Germline V lookup: CDR1 SGHNT, CDR2 YENEEA. V lost 2 bases to trimming and J lost 0 bases; unmatched junction nucleotides: 2. Sequencing input: PBMCs. This clonotype was sampled from a woman aged 25-40 years in good health and CMV-seronegative. This chain links TRBV11-3 with TRBJ2-2, with 8 bases fitting TRBD2. CDR3 nucleotides: TGTGCCAGCAGCTTACGCGGGGGGTCGAACACCGGGGAGCTGTTTTTT. As protein: CASSLRGGSNTGELFF. Combining the CDR3 with reference TRBV11-3 and TRBJ2-2 gives the whole variable domain EAGVVQSPRYKIIEKKQPVAFWCNPISGHNTLYWYLQNLGQGPELLIRYENEEAVDDSQLPKDRFSAERLKGVDSTLKIQPAELGDSAVYLCASSLRGGSNTGELFFGEGSRLTVL.